This passage covers 11 T cell receptor beta chains from one sample sequenced in a study of blood T cell repertoires in COVID-19. Profiling relied on immunoSEQ multiplex PCR, and the TCRdb table lists in-frame clones only, not all of them. This table holds 190,000 or so clones, roughly 85% found once. Sequencing was done on a sample of PBMCs or T cells enriched from blood (not recorded which). These receptors were collected from a man between 35 and 55 years old who had recovered from COVID-19.

In regard to this clone: This specimen includes other DNA sequences encoding the same CDR3. The chain carries TRBV18 and TRBJ1-1, with D tentatively TRBD1 (6 bases). Germline CDR1 and CDR2: KGHSH and LQKENI. The CDR3 is 14 residues long. The ends were cut back, 3 bases at V and 1 base at J, with 9 bases in the middle. For the CDR3, the DNA is TGTGCCAGCTCACCGAGAGGGGGGAACACTGAAGCTTTCTTT. Its translation is CASSPRGGNTEAFF.

J is TRBJ2-7 and V is TRBV7-9; 7 nucleotides match TRBD2. Germline assignment: CDR1 SEHNR and CDR2 FQNEAQ (reference sequence). The CDR3 loop spans 14 amino acids. Trimming took 4 bases from V and 8 from J; bases not matched to a gene: 11. The CDR3 loop is CASSSGTTPTKQYF. The CDR3 DNA is TGTGCCAGCAGCTCGGGGACTACTCCTACGAAGCAGTACTTC. The whole variable domain, remainder taken from reference TRBV7-9 and TRBJ2-7, is DTGVSQNPRHKITKRGQNVTFRCDPISEHNRLYWYRQTLGQGPEFLTYFQNEAQLEKSRLLSDRFSAERPKGSFSTLEIQRTEQGDSAMYLCASSSGTTPTKQYFGPGTRLTVT.

The CDR3 sequence: CASSFGLAGTGETQYF. The CDR3 DNA is TGTGCCAGCAGCTTCGGGCTAGCGGGGACGGGGGAGACCCAGTACTTC. The V call is TRBV7-2, the J call TRBJ2-5; 9 bases align to TRBD2. J lost 5 bases, V lost 3 bases, and 10 bases had no gene match. Germline loops: CDR1 SGHTA, CDR2 FQGNSA. The CDR3 sequence is 16 residues long. Filled out from reference TRBV7-2 and TRBJ2-5, the complete variable domain reads GAGVSQSPSNKVTEKGKDVELRCDPISGHTALYWYRQSLGQGLEFLIYFQGNSAPDKSGLPSDRFSAERTGGSVSTLTIQRTQQEDSAVYLCASSFGLAGTGETQYFGPGTRLLVL.

The chain employs TRBV6-4 and TRBJ2-3, with 13 positions matching TRBD2. Germline CDR1 is MRHNA and CDR2 is SNTAGT. V was clipped by 4 bases and J by 0 bases; unmatched bases: 7. CDR3 size: 18 residues. CDR3 nucleotides: TGTGCCAGCAGTGTTACTAGCGGGAGGGCCCGAAGCACAGATACGCAGTATTTT. Its protein product is CASSVTSGRARSTDTQYF.

The gene calls are TRBV28 and TRBJ1-1; the D gene is possibly TRBD1 (6 bases). The V end was cut by 5 bases, the J end by 4 bases, with 17 bases between. Germline assignment: CDR1 MDHEN and CDR2 SYDVKM. The CDR3 has 15 residues. The CDR3 nucleotides read TGTGCCAGCAGTCCCCGGGGAGGGGGAGTCACTGAAGCTTTCTTT. As protein: CASSPRGGGVTEAFF. Full variable domain (remainder filled in from reference TRBV28 and TRBJ1-1): DVKVTQSSRYLVKRTGEKVFLECVQDMDHENMFWYRQDPGLGLRLIYFSYDVKMKEKGDIPEGYSVSREKKERFSLILESASTNQTSMYLCASSPRGGGVTEAFFGQGTRLTVV.

The chain couples TRBV7-3 to TRBJ2-7, with 11 bases that match TRBD2. Trimming removed 5 bases from V and 7 bases from J; junction bases left unmatched: 7. Germline CDR1 reads SGHTA; CDR2 reads FQGTGA. This CDR3 is 14 amino acids long. In nucleotides, the CDR3 is TGTGCCAGCAGCGAACAACTAGCGGGAGATGAGCAGTACTTC. Its translation: CASSEQLAGDEQYF.

This CDR3 reads CASSPRASGRGEQFF. For the CDR3, the DNA is TGTGCCAGCAGCCCCCGGGCTAGCGGGAGAGGTGAGCAGTTCTTC. The chain uses TRBV7-9 and TRBJ2-1; 10 bases are shared with TRBD2. The CDR3 covers 15 residues. Germline V lookup: CDR1 SEHNR, CDR2 FQNEAQ (reference sequence). V lost 5 bases and J lost 9; bases outside the gene matches: 10.

This clone was seen more than once but under ten times. The V and J genes are TRBV28 and TRBJ1-3, with TRBD1 identical over 11 bases. This CDR3 has 16 amino acids. J was trimmed by 3 bases and V by 6 bases; bases with no gene match: 7. Germline V lookup: CDR1 MDHEN, CDR2 SYDVKM. This chain's CDR3 is CASSPDRGPHGNTIYF. For the CDR3, the DNA is TGTGCCAGCAGCCCGGACAGGGGGCCGCATGGAAACACCATATATTTT.

V gene TRBV5-5 combines with J gene TRBJ2-7; no clear D. Germline V CDR1 and CDR2: SGHKS, YYEKEE (reference sequence). The CDR3 has 12 residues. Trimming removed 2 bases from V and 1 base from J, with 4 bases in between. CDR3 sequence (DNA): TGTGCCAGCAGCTTTTCTTCCTACGAGCAGTACTTC. Protein: CASSFSSYEQYF.

V is TRBV19 and J is TRBJ2-1, with a tentative D call TRBD2 (6 bases). Germline CDR1 reads LNHDA; CDR2 reads SQIVND (reference sequence). CDR3 length: 15 amino acids. Trimming stripped 3 bases from V and 1 base from J, with 10 bases between. The CDR3 here is CASSIGGISYNEQFF. DNA of the CDR3: TGTGCCAGTAGTATCGGCGGGATTTCCTACAATGAGCAGTTCTTC.

J is TRBJ2-7 and V is TRBV6-5, with 7 bases fitting TRBD2. This CDR3 is 13 amino acids long. The germline V gene has CDR1 MNHEY and CDR2 SVGAGI. Germline trimming cut 8 bases from V and 4 bases from J; bases unmatched to any gene: 8. CDR3 region: CASRGGAQYEQYF. The CDR3 nucleotides are TGTGCCAGCCGGGGAGGGGCCCAATACGAGCAGTACTTC.